This TCR beta chain comes out of a study of identifying expanded T cells in peripheral blood. This table comes from immunoSEQ multiplex PCR, and its TCRdb copy is limited to in-frame clones, with some not included. This table holds about 86,000 clones, approximately 84% found once. During the collection period, no donor immune events like infections were recorded. The sequence was obtained from a person aged 18-70 years in good health. The specimen sequenced was blood.

In DNA, the CDR3 is TGCGCCAGCAGCCAAGACCGGCTCAGGGTGTACACTGAAGCTTTCTTT. Its translation: CASSQDRLRVYTEAFF. The V and J genes are TRBV4-3 and TRBJ1-1; maybe TRBD1 (5 bases). The CDR3 is 16 residues long. Trimming cost V 0 bases and J 3 bases, with 14 bases left between them. Germline V gives CDR1 LGHNA, CDR2 YSLEER.